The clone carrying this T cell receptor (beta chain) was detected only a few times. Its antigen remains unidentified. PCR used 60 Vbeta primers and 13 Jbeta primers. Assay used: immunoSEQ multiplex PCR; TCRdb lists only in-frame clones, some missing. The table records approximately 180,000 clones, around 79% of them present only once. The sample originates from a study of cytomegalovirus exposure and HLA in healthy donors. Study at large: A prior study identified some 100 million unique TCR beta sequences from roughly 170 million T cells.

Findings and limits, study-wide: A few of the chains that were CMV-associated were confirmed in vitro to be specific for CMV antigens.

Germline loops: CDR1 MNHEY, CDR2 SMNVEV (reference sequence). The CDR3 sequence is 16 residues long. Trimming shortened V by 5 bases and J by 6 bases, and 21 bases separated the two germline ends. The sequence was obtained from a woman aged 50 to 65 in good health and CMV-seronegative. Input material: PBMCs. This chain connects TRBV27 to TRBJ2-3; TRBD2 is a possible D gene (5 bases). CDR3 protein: CASSQGQAVGEDTQYF. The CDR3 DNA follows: TGTGCCAGCAGTCAAGGGCAAGCGGTCGGGGAGGATACGCAGTATTTT.